The next 18 T cell receptor beta chains were all read from a single sample in a study of blood T cells in healthy people across ages. A second PCR of about 7 to 12 cycles used a sample-barcoded 5' primer and a J-beta primer mix. TCRdb itself ran the 5' RACE reads through MiXCR, one entry per CDR3 protein. The table includes around 990,000 distinct CDR3 sequences, almost 25% detected once. These data also featured in a second study, about T cells of mothers and their children.

The sample was blood. The receptor set was obtained from a girl aged 2-9 years in good health.

This clonotype was counted only a few times. The rearrangement joins TRBV15 to TRBJ2-5, with 12 bases that match TRBD1. The CDR3 consists of 14 residues. Trimming at V came to 6 bases and at J to 3 bases, leaving 2 bases not matched to a gene. CDR1 and CDR2 (germline): LNHNV, YYDKDF (reference sequence). The CDR3 coding sequence is TGTGCCACCAGGGGGACAGGGGGCGAAGAGACCCAGTACTTC. Translating it yields CATRGTGGEETQYF.

In this sample, this clonotype turned up a few times. The chain uses TRBV15 and TRBJ2-7; D remains ambiguous. Trimming took 0 bases from V and 5 from J, leaving 20 bases between them. Per the germline V gene, CDR1 is LNHNV and CDR2 is YYDKDF (reference sequence). The CDR3 runs to 17 residues. The DNA of the CDR3 is TGTGCCACCAGCAGAGATCCCGCGGCCAGGCATCACGACGAGCAGTACTTC. Amino acid sequence: CATSRDPAARHHDEQYF.

The rearrangement joins TRBV7-9 to TRBJ2-7, with D perhaps TRBD2 (6 bases). The V and J ends lost 5 bases and 0 bases respectively, with 17 bases between them. The CDR3 totals 16 residues. From germline, CDR1 is SEHNR and CDR2 FQNEAQ (reference sequence). CDR3 region: CASSPGDGGLSYEQYF. As DNA, the CDR3 is TGTGCCAGCAGCCCGGGGGACGGTGGCCTCTCCTACGAGCAGTACTTC.

This clonotype was detected a few times. This chain links TRBV19 with TRBJ2-1; D call uncertain. Trimming shortened V by 7 bases and J by 5 bases, and 9 bases separated the two germline ends. The CDR3 consists of 12 residues. Looked up from germline, CDR1 is LNHDA and CDR2 is SQIVND (reference sequence). In DNA form, the CDR3 reads TGTGCCAGTAACGCGCCCCACAATGAGCAGTTCTTC. The encoded protein is CASNAPHNEQFF. The variable domain in full, completed from reference TRBV19 and TRBJ2-1, reads DGGITQSPKYLFRKEGQNVTLSCEQNLNHDAMYWYRQDPGQGLRLIYYSQIVNDFQKGDIAEGYSVSREKKESFPLTVTSAQKNPTAFYLCASNAPHNEQFFGPGTRLTVL.

This clonotype was counted between two and nine times. The chain couples TRBV5-1 to TRBJ2-7; 9 bases fit TRBD1. Germline assignment: CDR1 SGHRS and CDR2 YFSETQ. The ends lost 4 bases at V and 5 bases at J; junction bases unmatched: 7. The CDR3 covers 14 residues. The CDR3: CASSPDRGDHEQYF. CDR3 bases: TGCGCCAGCAGCCCGGACAGGGGTGACCACGAGCAGTACTTC.

The rearrangement links TRBV6-4 to TRBJ2-1; 9 bases fit TRBD1. Germline lookup yields CDR1 MRHNA and CDR2 SNTAGT. After removal of 1 base from V and 7 bases from J, the junction contained 5 bases not matched to a gene. The length of the CDR3 is 15 residues. The CDR3 here is CASSDYRTGVNEQFF. As DNA, the CDR3 is TGTGCCAGCAGTGACTACCGGACAGGGGTGAATGAGCAGTTCTTC.

This CDR3 is CASSHTLTGARISGNTIYF. The DNA of the CDR3 is TGTGCCAGCAGTCACACTCTGACAGGGGCCCGGATCTCTGGAAACACCATATATTTT. The V and J genes are TRBV28 and TRBJ1-3; 8 bases align to TRBD1. The ends lost 5 bases at V and 0 bases at J; junction bases unmatched: 15. The CDR3 runs to 19 residues. CDR1 and CDR2 from the germline V gene are MDHEN and SYDVKM.

This clonotype occurred a few times. The chain recombines TRBV11-2 with TRBJ2-1, with a weak D call TRBD2 (7 bases). The V gene's germline CDR1 is SGHAT and CDR2 FQNNGV. The length of the CDR3 is 16 residues. V shed 0 bases and J shed 5 bases, with 14 bases lying between them. The CDR3 nucleotides read TGTGCCAGCAGCTTAGAGGGGGGGGCAGGGAACAATGAGCAGTTCTTC. Its translation is CASSLEGGAGNNEQFF.

This clonotype appeared many times. The CDR3 is CASSLGTPREQYF. CDR3 sequence (DNA): TGTGCCAGCAGCTTGGGGACTCCCCGGGAGCAGTACTTC. The chain combines TRBV7-9 with TRBJ2-7, with TRBD2 as a possible D gene (6 bases). This CDR3 comprises 13 residues. Germline assignment: CDR1 SEHNR and CDR2 FQNEAQ (reference sequence). V was clipped by 3 bases and J by 7 bases, with 13 bases between them. Looking up the rest from reference TRBV7-9 and TRBJ2-7 gives the full variable domain: DTGVSQNPRHKITKRGQNVTFRCDPISEHNRLYWYRQTLGQGPEFLTYFQNEAQLEKSRLLSDRFSAERPKGSFSTLEIQRTEQGDSAMYLCASSLGTPREQYFGPGTRLTVT.

V and J are TRBV28 and TRBJ2-3, with D possibly being TRBD1 or TRBD2 (6 bases each). CDR1 MDHEN and CDR2 SYDVKM come from the germline V gene. V gave up 8 bases and J gave up 1 base, with 19 bases separating them. The CDR3 has 16 amino acids. CDR3 loop: CASYSRARGGTDTQYF. CDR3 DNA: TGTGCCAGCTACTCAAGGGCTAGGGGGGGCACAGATACGCAGTATTTT.

This clonotype was observed a handful of times. The chain uses TRBV4-1 and TRBJ2-5; D not certain. Trimming shortened V by 4 bases and J by 9 bases, and 15 bases separated the two germline ends. Germline V gene sequence: CDR1 MGHRA, CDR2 YSYEKL. The CDR3 is made up of 13 amino acids. CDR3 nucleotides: TGCGCCAGCAGCCTCCAAACCGATAGGGCCCAGTACTTC. Its translation is CASSLQTDRAQYF.

The chain joins TRBV6-2 or TRBV6-3 to TRBJ2-1, with 7 nucleotides matching TRBD2. With V trimmed by 0 bases and J by 12 bases, 11 bases remained unmatched. Germline V gene data show CDR1 as MNHEY and CDR2 as SVGEGT. The CDR3 is 15 residues long. In DNA form, the CDR3 reads TGTGCCAGCAGTTACTCTCGCGGGGGAATCTCTGGGCAGTTCTTC. Its translation is CASSYSRGGISGQFF.

This clonotype came up a few times. CDR3 protein: CASSETPSTGYTF. The CDR3 DNA sequence: TGCGCCAGCAGTGAGACCCCCAGTACCGGCTACACCTTC. This rearrangement joins TRBV10-2 to TRBJ1-2; D is unresolved. The CDR3 length is 13 residues. The germline gives CDR1 WSHSY, CDR2 SAAADI. Trimming left V 2 bases short and J 8 bases short, with 12 bases between.

The table lists this clonotype with a few counts. The chain couples TRBV7-8 to TRBJ2-5, with 12 bases matching TRBD2. The J call may be incorrect, as the DNA end agrees better with TRBJ2-7. The V gene's germline CDR1 is SGHVS and CDR2 FQNEAQ. CDR3 length: 17 amino acids. Here the CDR3 reads CASSAALAGGINGEQYF. The CDR3, as DNA: TGTGCCAGCAGCGCCGCACTAGCGGGGGGTATTAATGGCGAGCAGTACTTC.

The rearrangement uses TRBV20-1 and TRBJ2-5; TRBD2 is a possible D gene (5 bases). The CDR3 contains 13 residues. Trimming took 3 bases from V and 2 from J, leaving 10 bases between them. Germline values: CDR1 DFQATT, CDR2 SNEGSKA (reference sequence). CDR3 protein: CSASRDRQETQYF. CDR3 nucleotides: TGCAGTGCTAGCCGGGATCGACAAGAGACCCAGTACTTC.

The chain recombines TRBV4-2 with TRBJ1-4; D not certain. Germline CDR1 is LGHNA and CDR2 is YNFKEQ. The CDR3 has 14 residues. Trimming took off 3 bases at V and 7 bases at J, with 12 bases between the two ends. The CDR3, as DNA: TGTGCCAGCAGCCACCCACCGGGAGGTGAAAAACTGTTTTTT. It encodes CASSHPPGGEKLFF.

The CDR3 is CASSGQMELEQETQYF. DNA of the CDR3: TGTGCCAGCAGCGGACAGATGGAACTAGAGCAAGAGACCCAGTACTTC. The chain links TRBV7-9 to TRBJ2-5; D may be TRBD1 (6 bases). CDR3 length: 16 residues. Germline V gene data show CDR1 as SEHNR and CDR2 as FQNEAQ (reference sequence). V was pared by 5 bases and J by 2 bases, with 18 bases between. The full variable domain, its missing parts supplied by reference TRBV7-9 and TRBJ2-5, is DTGVSQNPRHKITKRGQNVTFRCDPISEHNRLYWYRQTLGQGPEFLTYFQNEAQLEKSRLLSDRFSAERPKGSFSTLEIQRTEQGDSAMYLCASSGQMELEQETQYFGPGTRLLVL.

V usage is TRBV6-6 and J usage is TRBJ1-4; D is unclear. In germline, CDR1 is MNHNY, CDR2 SVGAGI (reference sequence). The CDR3 is 14 amino acids. Between the trimmed V and J ends, which lost 2 bases and 2 bases, there was a span of 6 bases. The chain's CDR3 is CASSYVGTNEKLFF. The DNA for the CDR3 is TGTGCCAGCAGTTACGTGGGCACTAATGAAAAACTGTTTTTT.